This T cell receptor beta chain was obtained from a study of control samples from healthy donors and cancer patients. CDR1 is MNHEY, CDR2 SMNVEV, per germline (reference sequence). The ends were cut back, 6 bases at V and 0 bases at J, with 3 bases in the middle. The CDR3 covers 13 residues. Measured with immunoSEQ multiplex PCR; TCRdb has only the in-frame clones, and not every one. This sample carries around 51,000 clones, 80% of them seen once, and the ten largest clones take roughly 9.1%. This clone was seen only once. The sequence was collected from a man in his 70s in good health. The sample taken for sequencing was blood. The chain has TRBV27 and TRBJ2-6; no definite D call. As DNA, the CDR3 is TGTGCCAGCAGGGGCTCTGGGGCCAACGTCCTGACTTTC. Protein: CASRGSGANVLTF.